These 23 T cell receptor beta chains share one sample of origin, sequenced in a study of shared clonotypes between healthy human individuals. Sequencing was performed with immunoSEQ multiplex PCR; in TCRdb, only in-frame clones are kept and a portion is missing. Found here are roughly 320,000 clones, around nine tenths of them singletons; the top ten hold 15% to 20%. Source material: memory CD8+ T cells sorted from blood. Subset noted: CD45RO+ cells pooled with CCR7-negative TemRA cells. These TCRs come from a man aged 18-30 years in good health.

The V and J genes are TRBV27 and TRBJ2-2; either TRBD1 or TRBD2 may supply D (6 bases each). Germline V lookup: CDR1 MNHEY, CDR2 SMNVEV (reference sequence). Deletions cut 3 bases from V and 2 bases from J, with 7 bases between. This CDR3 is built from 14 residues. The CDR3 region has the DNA TGTGCCAGCAGTTTCGGGGGCAACACCGGGGAGCTGTTTTTT. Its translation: CASSFGGNTGELFF.

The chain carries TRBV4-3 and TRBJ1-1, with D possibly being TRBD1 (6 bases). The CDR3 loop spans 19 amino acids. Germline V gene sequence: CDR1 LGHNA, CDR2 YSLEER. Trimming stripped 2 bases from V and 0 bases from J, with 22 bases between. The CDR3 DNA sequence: TGCGCCAGCAGCCAATTCCCATCAGGGGTTCAAGGCATGAACACTGAAGCTTTCTTT. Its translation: CASSQFPSGVQGMNTEAFF.

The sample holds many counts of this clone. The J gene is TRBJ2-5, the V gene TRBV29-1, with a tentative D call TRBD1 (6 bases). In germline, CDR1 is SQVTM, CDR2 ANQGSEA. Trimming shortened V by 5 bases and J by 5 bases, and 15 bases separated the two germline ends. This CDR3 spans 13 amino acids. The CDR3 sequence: CSVLPQGFETQYF. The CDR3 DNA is TGCAGCGTTCTTCCTCAGGGGTTCGAGACCCAGTACTTC.

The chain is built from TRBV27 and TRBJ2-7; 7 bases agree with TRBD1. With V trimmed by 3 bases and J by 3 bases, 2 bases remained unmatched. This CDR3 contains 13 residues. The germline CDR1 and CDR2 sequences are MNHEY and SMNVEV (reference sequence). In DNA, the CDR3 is TGTGCCAGCAGTTTCCGGACAGGCTACGAGCAGTACTTC. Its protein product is CASSFRTGYEQYF.

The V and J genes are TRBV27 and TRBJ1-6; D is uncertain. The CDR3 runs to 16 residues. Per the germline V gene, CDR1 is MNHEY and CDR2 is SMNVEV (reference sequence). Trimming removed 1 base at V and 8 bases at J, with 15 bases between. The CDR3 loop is CASSLFREEKYSPLHF. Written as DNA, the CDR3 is TGTGCCAGCAGTTTATTTAGGGAGGAGAAATATTCACCCCTCCACTTT.

CDR3 residues: CASSPRHEYEQYF. The CDR3 DNA follows: TGTGCCAGTAGTCCCAGACATGAGTACGAGCAGTACTTC. The genes are TRBV19 and TRBJ2-7; D gene ambiguous. Germline V gene data show CDR1 as LNHDA and CDR2 as SQIVND (reference sequence). There are 13 residues in the CDR3. Trimming took 5 bases from V and 4 from J, leaving 12 bases between them.

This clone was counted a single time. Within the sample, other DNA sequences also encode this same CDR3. The CDR3 DNA reads TGTGCCAGCAGTTACTCAGGGGGCCACAATGAGCAGTTCTTC. Its protein is CASSYSGGHNEQFF. This sequence joins TRBV6-5 and TRBJ2-1; the match to TRBD1 covers 7 bases. The ends lost 0 bases at V and 5 bases at J; junction bases unmatched: 1. Germline loops: CDR1 MNHEY, CDR2 SVGAGI. CDR3 length equals 14 residues.

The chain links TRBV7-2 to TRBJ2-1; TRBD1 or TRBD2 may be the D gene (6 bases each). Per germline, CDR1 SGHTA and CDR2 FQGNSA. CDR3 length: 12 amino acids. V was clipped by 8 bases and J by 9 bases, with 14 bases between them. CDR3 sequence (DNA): TGTGCCAGCGGACTGTGGGGGGCTGAGCAGTTCTTC. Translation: CASGLWGAEQFF.

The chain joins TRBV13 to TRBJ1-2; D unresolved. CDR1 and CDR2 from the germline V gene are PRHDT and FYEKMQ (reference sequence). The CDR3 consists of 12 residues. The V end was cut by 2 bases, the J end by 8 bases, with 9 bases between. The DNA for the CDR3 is TGTGCCAGCAGCTTAAAAACTTGGGGCTACACCTTC. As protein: CASSLKTWGYTF.

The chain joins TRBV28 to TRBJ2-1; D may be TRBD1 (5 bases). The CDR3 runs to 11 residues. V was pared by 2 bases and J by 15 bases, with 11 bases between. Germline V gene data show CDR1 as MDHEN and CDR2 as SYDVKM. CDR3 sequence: CASSLGPRVFF. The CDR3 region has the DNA TGTGCCAGCAGTTTAGGACCCAGGGTGTTCTTC.

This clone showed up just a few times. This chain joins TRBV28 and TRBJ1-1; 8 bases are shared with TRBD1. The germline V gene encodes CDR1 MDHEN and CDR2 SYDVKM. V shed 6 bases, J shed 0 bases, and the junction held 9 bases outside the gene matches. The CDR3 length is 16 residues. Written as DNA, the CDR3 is TGTGCCAGCAGCACACAGGGGGAAATGATGAACACTGAAGCTTTCTTT. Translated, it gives CASSTQGEMMNTEAFF. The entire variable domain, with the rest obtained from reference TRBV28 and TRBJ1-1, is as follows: DVKVTQSSRYLVKRTGEKVFLECVQDMDHENMFWYRQDPGLGLRLIYFSYDVKMKEKGDIPEGYSVSREKKERFSLILESASTNQTSMYLCASSTQGEMMNTEAFFGQGTRLTVV.

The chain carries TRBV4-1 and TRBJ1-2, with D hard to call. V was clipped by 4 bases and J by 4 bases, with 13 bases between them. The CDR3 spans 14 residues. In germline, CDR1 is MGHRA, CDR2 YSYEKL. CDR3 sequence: CASSRLRSLYGYTF. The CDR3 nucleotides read TGCGCCAGCAGCCGACTCAGGAGCCTCTATGGCTACACCTTC.

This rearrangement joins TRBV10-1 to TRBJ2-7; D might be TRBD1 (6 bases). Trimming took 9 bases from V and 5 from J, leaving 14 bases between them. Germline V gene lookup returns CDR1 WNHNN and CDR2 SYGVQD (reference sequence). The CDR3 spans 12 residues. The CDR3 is CASLHRDHEQYF. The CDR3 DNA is TGCGCCAGTCTTCACAGGGACCACGAGCAGTACTTC.

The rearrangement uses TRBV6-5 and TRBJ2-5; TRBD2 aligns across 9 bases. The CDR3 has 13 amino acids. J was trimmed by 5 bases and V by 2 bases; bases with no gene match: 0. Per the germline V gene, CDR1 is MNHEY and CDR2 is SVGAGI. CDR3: CASSYGLAETQYF. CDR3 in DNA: TGTGCCAGCAGTTACGGACTAGCGGAGACCCAGTACTTC.

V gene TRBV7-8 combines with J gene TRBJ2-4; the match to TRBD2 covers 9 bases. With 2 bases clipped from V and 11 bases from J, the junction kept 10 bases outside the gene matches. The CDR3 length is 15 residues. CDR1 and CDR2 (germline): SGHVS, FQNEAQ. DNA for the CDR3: TGTGCCAGCAGCTTAAGCGCGGGGGGGCCGATAGTTCAGTACTTC. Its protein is CASSLSAGGPIVQYF.

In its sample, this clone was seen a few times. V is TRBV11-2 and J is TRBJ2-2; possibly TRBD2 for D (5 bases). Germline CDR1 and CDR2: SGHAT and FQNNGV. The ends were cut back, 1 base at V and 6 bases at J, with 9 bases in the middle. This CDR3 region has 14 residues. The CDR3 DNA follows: TGTGCCAGCAGCTTAGGAGCGGTTTCCGGGGAGCTGTTTTTT. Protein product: CASSLGAVSGELFF.

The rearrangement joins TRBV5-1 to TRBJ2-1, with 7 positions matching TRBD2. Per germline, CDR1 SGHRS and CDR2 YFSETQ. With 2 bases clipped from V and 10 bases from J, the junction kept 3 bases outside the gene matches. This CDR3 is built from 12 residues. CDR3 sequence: CASSFGGNEQFF. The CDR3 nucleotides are TGCGCCAGCAGCTTCGGGGGGAACGAGCAGTTCTTC.

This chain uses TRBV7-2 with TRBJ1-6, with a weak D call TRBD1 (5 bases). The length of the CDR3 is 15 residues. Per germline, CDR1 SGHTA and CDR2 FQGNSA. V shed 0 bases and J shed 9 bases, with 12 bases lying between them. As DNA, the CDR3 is TGTGCCAGCAGCTTAGCGAGGGCAGGGCTTTCACCCCTCCACTTT. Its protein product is CASSLARAGLSPLHF.

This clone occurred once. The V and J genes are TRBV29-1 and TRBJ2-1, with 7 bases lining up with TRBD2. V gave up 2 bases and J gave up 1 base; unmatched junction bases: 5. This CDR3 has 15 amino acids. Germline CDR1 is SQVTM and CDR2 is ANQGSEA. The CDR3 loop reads CSVEYVGGSYNEQFF. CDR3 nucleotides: TGCAGCGTTGAATACGTGGGGGGGTCCTACAATGAGCAGTTCTTC.

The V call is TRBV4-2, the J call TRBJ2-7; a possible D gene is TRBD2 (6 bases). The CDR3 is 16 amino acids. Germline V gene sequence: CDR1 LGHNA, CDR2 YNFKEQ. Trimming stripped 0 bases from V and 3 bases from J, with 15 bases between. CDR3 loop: CASSQDTRGSNYEQYF. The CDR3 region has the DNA TGTGCCAGCAGCCAAGATACGCGGGGTAGTAACTACGAGCAGTACTTC.

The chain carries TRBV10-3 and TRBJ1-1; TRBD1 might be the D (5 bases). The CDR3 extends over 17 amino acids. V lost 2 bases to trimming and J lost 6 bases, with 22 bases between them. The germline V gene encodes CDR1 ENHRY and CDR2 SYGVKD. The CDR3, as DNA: TGTGCCATCAGTGAGAATGAAGGGGCCGGGAAAGGGGCTGAAGCTTTCTTT. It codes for CAISENEGAGKGAEAFF.

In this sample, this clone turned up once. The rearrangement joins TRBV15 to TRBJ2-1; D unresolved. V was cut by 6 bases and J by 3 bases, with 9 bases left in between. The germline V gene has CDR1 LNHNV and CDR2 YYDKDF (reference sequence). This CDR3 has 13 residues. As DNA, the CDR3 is TGTGCCACCAGGGGGAAAGGCTACAATGAGCAGTTCTTC. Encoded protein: CATRGKGYNEQFF.

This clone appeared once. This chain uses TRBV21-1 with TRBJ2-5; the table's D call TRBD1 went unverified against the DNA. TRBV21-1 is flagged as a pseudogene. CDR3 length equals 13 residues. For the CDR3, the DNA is TGTGCCAGCAGCAAGGGGCCTAAACAGGACCAGTACTTC. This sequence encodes CASSKGPKQDQYF.